This T cell receptor beta chain derives from a study of blood T cell repertoires in COVID-19. Study information: Samples came from the United States, Italy and Spain, spanning acute and convalescent COVID-19. T cells, B-cell-depleted T cells, or PBMCs supplied cDNA or gDNA.

This CDR3 is built from 13 residues. Looked up from germline, CDR1 is SGHRS and CDR2 is YFSETQ. The V end lost 1 base, the J end lost 5 bases, and 9 bases lay between the germline ends. This clone appeared once. The study drew participants aged about 18 to 89 years from 20 to 30 US areas. Authors' processing steps: It was from reference gene primer amplification that nucleated cell counts were estimated. Assay: immunoSEQ multiplex PCR; the TCRdb copy retains only in-frame clones and omits some. V and J calls and clone size are given by that table; D and trimming were obtained from the DNA. Of 350,000 to 400,000 clones listed, roughly 90% are singletons.

This TCR was recovered from a woman aged 25 to 39 with acute COVID-19. The sequencing sample was made of PBMCs or T cells enriched from blood (not recorded which). The rearrangement uses TRBV5-1 and TRBJ2-5, with D perhaps matching TRBD1 (6 bases). CDR3 sequence reads: CASSLLQGETQYF. The CDR3 DNA follows: TGCGCCAGCAGCTTGTTGCAGGGGGAGACCCAGTACTTC.